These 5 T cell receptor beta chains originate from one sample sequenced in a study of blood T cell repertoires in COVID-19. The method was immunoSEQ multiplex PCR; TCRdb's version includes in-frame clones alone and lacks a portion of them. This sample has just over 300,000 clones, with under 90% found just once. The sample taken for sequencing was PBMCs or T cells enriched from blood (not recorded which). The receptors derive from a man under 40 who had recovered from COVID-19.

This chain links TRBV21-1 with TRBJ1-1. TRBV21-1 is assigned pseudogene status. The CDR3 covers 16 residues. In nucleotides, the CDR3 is TGTGCCAGCACCACCCCGGGGGGACCTATGAACACTGAAGCTTTCTTT. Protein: CASTTPGGPMNTEAFF.

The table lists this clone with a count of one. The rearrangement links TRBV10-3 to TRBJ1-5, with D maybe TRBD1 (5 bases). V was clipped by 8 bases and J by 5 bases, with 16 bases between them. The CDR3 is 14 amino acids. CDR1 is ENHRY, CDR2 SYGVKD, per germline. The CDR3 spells CAIGGRGSHQPQHF. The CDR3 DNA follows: TGTGCCATCGGTGGGCGGGGGAGCCATCAGCCCCAGCATTTT.

The CDR3, as DNA: TGTGCTAGTGCCCCGACTAGCGGGAGCTCCTACAATGAGCAGTTCTTC. It translates to CASAPTSGSSYNEQFF. The chain joins TRBV12-5 to TRBJ2-1, with 12 bases aligning to TRBD2. This CDR3 region has 16 residues. V gave up 7 bases and J gave up 0 bases; unmatched junction bases: 4. CDR1 and CDR2 from the germline V gene are LGHNT and FRNRAP.

CDR3 sequence: CASSASGETEAFF. CDR3 bases: TGCGCCAGCAGCGCTTCAGGGGAAACTGAAGCTTTCTTT. The chain has TRBV5-1 and TRBJ1-1, with D tentatively TRBD1 (6 bases). V gave up 4 bases and J gave up 5 bases, with 12 bases separating them. The CDR3 consists of 13 residues. The germline V gene encodes CDR1 SGHRS and CDR2 YFSETQ.

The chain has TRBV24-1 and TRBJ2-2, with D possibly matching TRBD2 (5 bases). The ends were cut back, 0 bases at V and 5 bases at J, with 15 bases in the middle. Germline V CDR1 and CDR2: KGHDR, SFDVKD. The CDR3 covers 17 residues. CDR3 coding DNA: TGTGCCACCAGTGATTTGATCAAGGGAGCGCGGACCGGGGAGCTGTTTTTT. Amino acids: CATSDLIKGARTGELFF.